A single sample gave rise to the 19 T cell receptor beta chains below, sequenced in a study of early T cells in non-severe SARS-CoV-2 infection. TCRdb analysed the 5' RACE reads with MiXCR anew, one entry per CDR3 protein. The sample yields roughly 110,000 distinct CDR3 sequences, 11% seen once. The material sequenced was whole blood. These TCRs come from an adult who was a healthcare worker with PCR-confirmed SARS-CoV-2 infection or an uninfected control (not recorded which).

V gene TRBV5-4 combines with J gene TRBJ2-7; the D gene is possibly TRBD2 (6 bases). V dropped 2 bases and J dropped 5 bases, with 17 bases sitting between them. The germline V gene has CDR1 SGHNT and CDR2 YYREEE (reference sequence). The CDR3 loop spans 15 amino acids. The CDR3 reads CASSLYPGASDEQYF. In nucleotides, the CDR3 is TGTGCCAGCAGCTTATATCCGGGAGCCTCGGACGAGCAGTACTTC.

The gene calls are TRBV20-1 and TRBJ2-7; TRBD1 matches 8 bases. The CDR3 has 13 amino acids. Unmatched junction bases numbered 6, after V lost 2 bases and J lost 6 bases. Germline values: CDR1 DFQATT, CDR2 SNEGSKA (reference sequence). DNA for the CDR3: TGCAGTGCTAGAATTGGACAGGGACCCGAGCAGTACTTC. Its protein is CSARIGQGPEQYF.

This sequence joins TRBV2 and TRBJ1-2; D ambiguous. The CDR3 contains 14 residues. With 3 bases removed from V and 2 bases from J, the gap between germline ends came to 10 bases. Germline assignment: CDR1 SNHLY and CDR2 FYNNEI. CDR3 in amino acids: CASSEAGLNYGYTF. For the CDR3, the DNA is TGTGCCAGCAGTGAGGCCGGGCTGAACTATGGCTACACCTTC.

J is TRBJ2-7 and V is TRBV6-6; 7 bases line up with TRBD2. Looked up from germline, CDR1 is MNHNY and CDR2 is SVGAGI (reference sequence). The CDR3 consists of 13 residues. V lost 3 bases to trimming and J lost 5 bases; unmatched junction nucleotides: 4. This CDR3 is CASSYPTSDEQYF. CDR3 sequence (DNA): TGTGCCAGCAGTTATCCCACTAGCGACGAGCAGTACTTC.

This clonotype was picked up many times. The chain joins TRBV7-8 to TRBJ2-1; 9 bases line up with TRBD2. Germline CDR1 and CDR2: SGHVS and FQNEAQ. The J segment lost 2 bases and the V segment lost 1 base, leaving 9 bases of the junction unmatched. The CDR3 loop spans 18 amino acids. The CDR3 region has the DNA TGTGCCAGCAGCTTAGACGGCGGGAGGGCCATTACCTACAATGAGCAGTTCTTC. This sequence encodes CASSLDGGRAITYNEQFF.

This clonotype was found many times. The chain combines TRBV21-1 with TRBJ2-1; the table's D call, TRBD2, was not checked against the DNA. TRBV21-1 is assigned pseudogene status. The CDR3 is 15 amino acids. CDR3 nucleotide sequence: TGTGCCAGCAGCAAGGGCCAGAGCTCCTACAATGAGCAGTTCTTC. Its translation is CASSKGQSSYNEQFF.

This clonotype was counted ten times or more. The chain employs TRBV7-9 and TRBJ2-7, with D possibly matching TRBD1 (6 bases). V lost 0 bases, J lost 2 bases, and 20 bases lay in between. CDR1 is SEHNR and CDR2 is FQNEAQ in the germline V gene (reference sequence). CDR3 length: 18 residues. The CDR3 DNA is TGTGCCAGCAGCTTAGCCACGCTCCGCAGGGGCATGACCTACGAGCAGTACTTC. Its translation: CASSLATLRRGMTYEQYF.

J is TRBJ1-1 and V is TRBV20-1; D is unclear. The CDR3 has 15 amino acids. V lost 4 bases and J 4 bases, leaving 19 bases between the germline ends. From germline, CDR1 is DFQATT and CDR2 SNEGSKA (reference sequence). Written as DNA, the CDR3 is TGCAGTGCTACATACGGGCCCGTGGGATCCACTGAAGCTTTCTTT. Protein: CSATYGPVGSTEAFF.

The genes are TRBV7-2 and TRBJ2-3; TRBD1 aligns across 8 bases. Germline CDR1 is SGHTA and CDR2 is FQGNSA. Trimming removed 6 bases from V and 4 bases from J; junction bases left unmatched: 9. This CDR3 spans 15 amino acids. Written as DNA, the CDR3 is TGTGCCAGCAGACACAGGGGGGTAAATGCAGATACGCAGTATTTT. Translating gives CASRHRGVNADTQYF.

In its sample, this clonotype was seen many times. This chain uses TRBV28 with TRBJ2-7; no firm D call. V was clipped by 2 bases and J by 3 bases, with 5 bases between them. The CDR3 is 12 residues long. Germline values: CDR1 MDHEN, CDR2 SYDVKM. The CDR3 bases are TGTGCCAGCAGTTTAGTGTACTACGAGCAGTACTTC. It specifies CASSLVYYEQYF.

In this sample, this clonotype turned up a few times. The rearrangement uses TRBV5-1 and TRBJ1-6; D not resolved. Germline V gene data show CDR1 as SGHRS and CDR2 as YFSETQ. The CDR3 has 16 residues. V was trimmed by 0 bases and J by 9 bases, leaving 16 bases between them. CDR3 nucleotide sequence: TGCGCCAGCAGCTTGGTGGCAACCGCGACCGGTTCACCCCTCCACTTT. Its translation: CASSLVATATGSPLHF.

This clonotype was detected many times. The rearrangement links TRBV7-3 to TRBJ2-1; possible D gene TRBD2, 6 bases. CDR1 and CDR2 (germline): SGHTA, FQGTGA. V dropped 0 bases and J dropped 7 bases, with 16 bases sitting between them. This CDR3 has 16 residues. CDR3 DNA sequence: TGTGCCAGCAGCTTAACCGGCGGGGTGGGGTTAAATGAGCAGTTCTTC. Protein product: CASSLTGGVGLNEQFF.

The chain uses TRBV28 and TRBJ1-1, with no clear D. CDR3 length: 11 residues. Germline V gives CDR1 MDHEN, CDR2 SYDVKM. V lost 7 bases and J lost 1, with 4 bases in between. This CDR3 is CASKENTEAFF. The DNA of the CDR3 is TGTGCCAGCAAGGAGAACACTGAAGCTTTCTTT. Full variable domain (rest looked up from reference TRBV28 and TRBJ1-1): DVKVTQSSRYLVKRTGEKVFLECVQDMDHENMFWYRQDPGLGLRLIYFSYDVKMKEKGDIPEGYSVSREKKERFSLILESASTNQTSMYLCASKENTEAFFGQGTRLTVV.

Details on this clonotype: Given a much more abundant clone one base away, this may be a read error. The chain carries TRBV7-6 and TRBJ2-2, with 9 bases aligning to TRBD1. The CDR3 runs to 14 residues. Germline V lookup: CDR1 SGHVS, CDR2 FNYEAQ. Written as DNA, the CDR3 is TGTACCAGCAGCTTACAGGGGGCTACCGGGGAGCTGTTTTTT. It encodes CTSSLQGATGELFF.

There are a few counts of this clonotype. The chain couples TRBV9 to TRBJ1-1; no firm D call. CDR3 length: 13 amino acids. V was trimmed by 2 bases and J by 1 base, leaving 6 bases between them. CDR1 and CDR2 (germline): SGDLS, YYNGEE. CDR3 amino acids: CASSVMGNTEAFF. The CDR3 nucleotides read TGTGCCAGCAGCGTCATGGGGAACACTGAAGCTTTCTTT.

The CDR3 region has the DNA TGTGCCAGCAGCTTAGAACAGGGTAGTGGCACGCAGTATTTT. Residues: CASSLEQGSGTQYF. This rearrangement joins TRBV7-2 to TRBJ2-3; D possibly corresponds to TRBD1 (6 bases). Germline assignment: CDR1 SGHTA and CDR2 FQGNSA. The CDR3 is 14 residues long. The V and J ends lost 1 base and 9 bases respectively, with 14 bases between them.

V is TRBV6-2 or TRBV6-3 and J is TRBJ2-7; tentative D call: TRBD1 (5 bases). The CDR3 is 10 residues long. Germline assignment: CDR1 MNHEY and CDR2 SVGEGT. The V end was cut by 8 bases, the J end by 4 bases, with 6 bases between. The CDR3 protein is CASGAYEQYF. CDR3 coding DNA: TGTGCCAGCGGGGCGTACGAGCAGTACTTC.

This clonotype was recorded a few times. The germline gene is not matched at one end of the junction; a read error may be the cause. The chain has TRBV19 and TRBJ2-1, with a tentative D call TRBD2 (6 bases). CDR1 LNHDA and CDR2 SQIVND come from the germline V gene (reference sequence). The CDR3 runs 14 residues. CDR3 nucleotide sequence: TGTGCCAGTAGTCTACGGGAGTCCTTCAATGAGCAGTTCTTC. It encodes CASSLRESFNEQFF.

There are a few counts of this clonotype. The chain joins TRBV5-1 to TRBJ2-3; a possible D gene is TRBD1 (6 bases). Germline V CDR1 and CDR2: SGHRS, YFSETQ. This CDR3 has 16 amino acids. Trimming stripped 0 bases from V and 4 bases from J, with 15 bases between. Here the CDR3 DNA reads TGCGCCAGCAGCTTGGCAGTAGGACAGAGCGCAGATACGCAGTATTTT. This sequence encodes CASSLAVGQSADTQYF.